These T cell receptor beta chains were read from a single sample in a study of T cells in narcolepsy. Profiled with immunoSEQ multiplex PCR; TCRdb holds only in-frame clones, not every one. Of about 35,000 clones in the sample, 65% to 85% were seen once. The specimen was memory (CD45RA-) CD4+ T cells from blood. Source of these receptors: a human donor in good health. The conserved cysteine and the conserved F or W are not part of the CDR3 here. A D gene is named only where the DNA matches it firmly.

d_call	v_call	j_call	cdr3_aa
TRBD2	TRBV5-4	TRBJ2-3	ASSRRTSGRAGDTQY
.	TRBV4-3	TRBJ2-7	ASSQGVAVSSYEQY
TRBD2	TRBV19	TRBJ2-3	ASSMISGGLPTDTQY
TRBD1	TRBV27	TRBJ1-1	ASSLSGRGTEAF
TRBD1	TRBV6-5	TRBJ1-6	ASRMDRAYSPLH
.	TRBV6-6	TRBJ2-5	ASRPLAQETQY
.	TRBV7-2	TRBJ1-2	ASSLELGGNYGYT
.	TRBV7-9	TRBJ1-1	ASSSGVGGTEAF
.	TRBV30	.	AWSVRDPYEQY
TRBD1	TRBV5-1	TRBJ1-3	ASSPRTGGTNTIY
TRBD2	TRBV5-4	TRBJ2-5	ASSSKLAGGQETQY
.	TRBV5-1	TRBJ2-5	ASSSRVGVSLEQY
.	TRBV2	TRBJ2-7	ASSEESYEQY
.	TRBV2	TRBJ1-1	ASSTQGVGVNTEAF
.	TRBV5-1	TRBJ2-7	ASSLEGPAYEQY
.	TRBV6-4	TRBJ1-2	ASSGQVPHGKTYGYT
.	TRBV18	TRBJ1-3	ASSPPSGNTIY
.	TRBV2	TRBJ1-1	ASSGAMNTEAF
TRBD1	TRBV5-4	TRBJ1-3	ASSSDRGARNTIY
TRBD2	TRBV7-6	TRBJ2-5	ASSLGLAGLRETQY
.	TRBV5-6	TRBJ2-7	ASSSTPYEQY
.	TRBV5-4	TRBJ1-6	AGGSQHNSPLH
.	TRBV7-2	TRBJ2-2	ASSLAGVGSTGELF
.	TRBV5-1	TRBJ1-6	ASSPGTGALH
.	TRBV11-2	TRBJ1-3	ASSYRRAAMDTIY
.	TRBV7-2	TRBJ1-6	ASSFQGYNSPLH
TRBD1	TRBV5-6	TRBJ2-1	ASGRDRGVIREQF
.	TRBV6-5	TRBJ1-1	ASTGGRSTEAF
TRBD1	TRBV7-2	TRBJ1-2	ASSLEGAGRRGGYT
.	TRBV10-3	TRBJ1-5	ASSKDSKVQPQH
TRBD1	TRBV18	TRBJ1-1	ASSKDRGDTEAF
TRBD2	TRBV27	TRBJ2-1	ASSLGLAGGPLNEQF
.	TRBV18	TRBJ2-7	ASFNRDHEQY
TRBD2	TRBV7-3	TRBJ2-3	ASSFSGRGTDTQY